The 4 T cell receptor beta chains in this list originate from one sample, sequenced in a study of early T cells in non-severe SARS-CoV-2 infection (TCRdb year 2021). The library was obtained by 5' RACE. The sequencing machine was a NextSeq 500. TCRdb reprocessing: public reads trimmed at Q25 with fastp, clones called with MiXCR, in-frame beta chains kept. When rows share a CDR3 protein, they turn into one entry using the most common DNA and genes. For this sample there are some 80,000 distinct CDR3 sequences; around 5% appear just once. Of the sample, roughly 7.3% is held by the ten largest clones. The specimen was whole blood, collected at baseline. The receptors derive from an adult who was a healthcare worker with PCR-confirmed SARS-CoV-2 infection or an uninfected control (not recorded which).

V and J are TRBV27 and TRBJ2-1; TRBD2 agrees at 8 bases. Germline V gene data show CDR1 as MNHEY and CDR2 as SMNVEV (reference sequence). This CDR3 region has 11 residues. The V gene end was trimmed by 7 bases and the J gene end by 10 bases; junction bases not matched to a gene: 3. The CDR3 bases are TGTGCCAGCACCCGGGGGGGGGAGCAGTTCTTC. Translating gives CASTRGGEQFF.

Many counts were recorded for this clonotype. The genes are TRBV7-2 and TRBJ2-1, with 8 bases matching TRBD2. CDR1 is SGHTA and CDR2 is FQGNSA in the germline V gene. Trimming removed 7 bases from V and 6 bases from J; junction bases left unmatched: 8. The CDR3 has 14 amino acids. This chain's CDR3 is CASIRGLGFNEQFF. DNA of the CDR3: TGTGCCAGCATCCGGGGACTAGGGTTCAATGAGCAGTTCTTC.

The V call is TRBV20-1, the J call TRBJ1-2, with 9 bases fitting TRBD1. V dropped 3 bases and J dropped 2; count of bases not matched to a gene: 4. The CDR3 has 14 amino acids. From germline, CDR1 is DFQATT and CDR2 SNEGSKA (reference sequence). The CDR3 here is CSASATGGNYGYTF. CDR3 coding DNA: TGCAGTGCTAGTGCGACAGGGGGAAACTATGGCTACACCTTC.

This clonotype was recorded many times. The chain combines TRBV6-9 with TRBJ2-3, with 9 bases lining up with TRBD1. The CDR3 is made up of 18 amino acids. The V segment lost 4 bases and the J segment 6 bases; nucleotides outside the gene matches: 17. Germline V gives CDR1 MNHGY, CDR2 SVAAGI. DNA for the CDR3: TGTGCCAGCAGTTCAGGGAAGGACAGGGGTCTGTGTACGGATACGCAGTATTTT. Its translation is CASSSGKDRGLCTDTQYF.